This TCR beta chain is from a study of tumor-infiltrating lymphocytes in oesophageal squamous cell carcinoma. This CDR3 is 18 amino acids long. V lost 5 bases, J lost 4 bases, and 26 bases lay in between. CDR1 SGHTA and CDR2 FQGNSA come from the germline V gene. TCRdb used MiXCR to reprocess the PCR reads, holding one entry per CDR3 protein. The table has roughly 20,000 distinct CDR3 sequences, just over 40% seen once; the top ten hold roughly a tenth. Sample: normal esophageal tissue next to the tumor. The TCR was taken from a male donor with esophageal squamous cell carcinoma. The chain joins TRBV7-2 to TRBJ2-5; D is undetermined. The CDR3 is CASSPKDRGTFTRETQYF. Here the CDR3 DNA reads TGTGCCAGCAGCCCCAAGGATCGTGGCACCTTCACTCGAGAGACCCAGTACTTC. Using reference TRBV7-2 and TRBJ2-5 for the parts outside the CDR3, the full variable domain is GAGVSQSPSNKVTEKGKDVELRCDPISGHTALYWYRQSLGQGLEFLIYFQGNSAPDKSGLPSDRFSAERTGGSVSTLTIQRTQQEDSAVYLCASSPKDRGTFTRETQYFGPGTRLLVL.